A selection of T cell receptor beta chains follows, all from one sample in a study of T cell changes during pregnancy in multiple sclerosis. The method was immunoSEQ multiplex PCR; TCRdb's version includes in-frame clones alone and lacks a portion of them. The table records tens of thousands of clones, about 92% of them present only once. The material sequenced was CD4+ T cells from peripheral blood mononuclear cells, taken in the third trimester of pregnancy. The receptors shown here come from a female donor with multiple sclerosis, enrolled in a pregnancy study. CDR3s include the opening cysteine and the closing phenylalanine or tryptophan. D genes are given only for firm matches. For some rows the clone size is stated as once, few or many, or as a class when expanded; others skip it.

NA,TRBV10-3,TRBJ1-1,NA,TGTGCCATCGGAGGGAAGGGCACTGAAGCTTTCTTT,CAIGGKGTEAFF
NA,TRBV7-9,TRBJ2-5,NA,TGTGCCAGCAGCTCCCGACACGTTGTAGAGACCCAGTACTTC,CASSSRHVVETQYF
once,TRBV6-5,TRBJ2-3,TRBD2,TGTGCCAGCAGCTCTAGCGGGGGCACAGATACGCAGTATTTT,CASSSSGGTDTQYF
once,TRBV19,TRBJ1-5,NA,TGTGCCAGTAACCGGAGGGAAGGTGGTGGTAGTGGCAATCAGCCCCAGCATTTT,CASNRREGGGSGNQPQHF
NA,TRBV2,TRBJ1-5,NA,TGTGCCAGCGAGCGGACTAAAAATCAGCCCCAGCATTTT,CASERTKNQPQHF
NA,TRBV6-1,TRBJ2-3,NA,TGTGCCAGCACACCCGGAGGGCCTAGCACAGATACGCAGTATTTT,CASTPGGPSTDTQYF
NA,TRBV21-1,TRBJ1-1,NA,TGTGCCAGCAGCAAAGGAAAGGGAGGCACTGAAGCTTTCTTT,CASSKGKGGTEAFF
NA,TRBV2,TRBJ2-7,TRBD1,TGTGCCAGCAGTGGTGGGACAGGGGTATACGAGCAGTACTTC,CASSGGTGVYEQYF
NA,TRBV7-9,TRBJ1-1,NA,TGTGCCAGCAGCTTGGCAGGGGAGAACACTGAAGCTTTCTTT,CASSLAGENTEAFF
NA,TRBV7-8,TRBJ1-1,NA,TGTGCCAGCAGCTTCCGACAGCAGAACACTGAAGCTTTCTTT,CASSFRQQNTEAFF
NA,TRBV5-1,TRBJ1-1,NA,TGCGCCAGCAGCTTTAACAGGGTAACTGAAGCTTTCTTT,CASSFNRVTEAFF
NA,TRBV2,TRBJ1-5,NA,TGTGCCAGCAGTGAAGCGCTTCGGGGGGCTCAGCCCCAGCATTTT,CASSEALRGAQPQHF
NA,TRBV5-8,TRBJ2-5,TRBD1,TGTGCCAGCAGCTCTGGGACAGGGGGCTCAGAGACCCAGTACTTC,CASSSGTGGSETQYF
NA,TRBV7-8,TRBJ2-5,TRBD1,TGTGCCAGCAGCTGGGACAGGGGAGAGACCCAGTACTTC,CASSWDRGETQYF
NA,TRBV7-2,TRBJ1-2,NA,TGTGCCAGCAGCTTAGTTGTATCGGGGAATGGCTACACCTTC,CASSLVVSGNGYTF
NA,TRBV2,TRBJ1-5,TRBD1,TGTGCCAGCAGGAGGGACAGGGAGGAGAATCAGCCCCAGCATTTT,CASRRDREENQPQHF
NA,TRBV10-3,TRBJ2-7,NA,TGTGCCATCAGTGAGGGAAGGGACACCCCGTACTTC,CAISEGRDTPYF
once,TRBV5-6,TRBJ1-2,TRBD1,TGTGCCAGCAGCTTGGGGACAGGGGCCGTATATGGCTACACCTTC,CASSLGTGAVYGYTF
NA,TRBV10-3,TRBJ2-3,TRBD1,TGTGCCATCGGGACAGTAGAAAGCACAGATACGCAGTATTTT,CAIGTVESTDTQYF
NA,TRBV5-5,TRBJ2-7,NA,TGTGCCAGCAGCCCCCCCGGTTTCGAGCAGTACTTC,CASSPPGFEQYF
NA,TRBV11-2,TRBJ2-7,NA,TGTGCCAGCAGCTTAGATCCAGGGATTACCTACGAGCAGTACTTC,CASSLDPGITYEQYF
once,TRBV10-3,TRBJ1-1,NA,TGTGCCACACGGGCTGCGACAGGGAACACTGAAGCTTTCTTT,CATRAATGNTEAFF
NA,TRBV5-4,TRBJ2-1,TRBD2,TGTGCCAGCAGCTCGGCCCGAGCGGGAGGGTCCTACAATGAGCAGTTCTTC,CASSSARAGGSYNEQFF
NA,TRBV15,TRBJ1-1,TRBD1,TGTGCCACCAGCATCGACAGGGCTCAGAACACTGAAGCTTTCTTT,CATSIDRAQNTEAFF
few,TRBV25-1,TRBJ2-7,NA,TGTGCCAGCAGTGAATCCCTCCACAACTACGAGCAGTACTTC,CASSESLHNYEQYF
NA,TRBV4-3,TRBJ2-5,TRBD2,TGCGCCAGCAGTCTTTTAGCGGGAGGGCAAGAGACCCAGTACTTC,CASSLLAGGQETQYF
NA,TRBV7-6,TRBJ2-7,TRBD1,TGTGCCAGCAGCTTAGATCCGGGACAGATCGACGAGCAGTACTTC,CASSLDPGQIDEQYF
NA,TRBV27,TRBJ2-1,NA,TGTGCCAGCAGTTTATCGGCTCGGGTTACCCAGCATTTCTTC,CASSLSARVTQHFF
NA,TRBV5-4,TRBJ1-4,NA,TGTGCCAGCAGCTTGAGGGGAACTAATGAAAAACTGTTTTTT,CASSLRGTNEKLFF
NA,TRBV4-3,TRBJ1-1,NA,TGCGCCAGCAGCCAGGAACCAGGCACTGAAGCTTTCTTT,CASSQEPGTEAFF
once,TRBV7-9,TRBJ1-4,NA,TGTGCCCACAATAGGGGGGGAGCGGCTGAAGGAAGAGGAAATGAAAAACTGTTTTTT,CAHNRGGAAEGRGNEKLFF
NA,TRBV7-6,TRBJ2-5,TRBD2,TGTGCCAGCAGCCCGGCATCACTAGCGCTGCAAGAGACCCAGTACTTC,CASSPASLALQETQYF
once,TRBV7-2,TRBJ2-2,TRBD2,TGTGCCAGCAGATCGGGGGGAGCCGGGGAGCTGTTTTTT,CASRSGGAGELFF
NA,TRBV4-3,TRBJ1-2,TRBD1,TGCGCCAGCAGCCAAACAGGGGTAGAAGGCTACACCTTC,CASSQTGVEGYTF
NA,TRBV4-1,TRBJ1-2,TRBD1,TGCGCCAGCAGCCAAGGGGACAGGGGGCAGGACTATGGCTACACCTTC,CASSQGDRGQDYGYTF
medium-sized,TRBV7-3,TRBJ1-2,TRBD1,TGTGCCAGCAGCTCGGGACAGGCAATTGGCTACACCTTC,CASSSGQAIGYTF
NA,TRBV6-6,TRBJ2-7,NA,TGTGCCAGCAGTTACTTTTATCGGGACAAAACCTACGAGCAGTACTTC,CASSYFYRDKTYEQYF
NA,TRBV6-5,TRBJ1-2,TRBD1,TGTGCCAGCAGCCGGACAGGGGTAGGCTATGGCTACACCTTC,CASSRTGVGYGYTF
NA,TRBV7-7,TRBJ2-5,NA,TGTGCCAGCAGCTTAAGACGGGAAGAGACCCAGTACTTC,CASSLRREETQYF
NA,TRBV11-2,TRBJ2-2,TRBD2,TGTGCCAGCAGCTTAACTAGCGGGAGGGGGGAGCTGTTTTTT,CASSLTSGRGELFF
once,TRBV27,TRBJ1-5,TRBD1,TGTGCCAGCAGTAGACTGACAGGGGGAATCGGTCAGCCCCAGCATTTT,CASSRLTGGIGQPQHF
NA,TRBV5-1,TRBJ1-4,NA,TGCGCCAGCAGCTTGAATGGACAGATTAATGAAAAACTGTTTTTT,CASSLNGQINEKLFF
NA,TRBV19,TRBJ2-7,TRBD1,TGTGCCAGTCCCGACAGGGCCTCCTACGAGCAGTACTTC,CASPDRASYEQYF
NA,TRBV5-1,TRBJ1-1,NA,TGCGCCAGCAGCTTGGGTCCGGTGAACACTGAAGCTTTCTTT,CASSLGPVNTEAFF
NA,TRBV7-3,TRBJ1-2,TRBD1,TGTGCCAGCAGCTTAGGCGGGACAGGAGAATATGGCTACACCTTC,CASSLGGTGEYGYTF
NA,TRBV5-1,TRBJ2-1,TRBD2,TGCGCCAGCAGCTTACCGGGAGGGCCTTACAATGAGCAGTTCTTC,CASSLPGGPYNEQFF
NA,TRBV7-8,TRBJ2-1,TRBD2,TGTGCCAGCAGCTCGGGACTAGCTGTGGGGAATGAGCAGTTCTTC,CASSSGLAVGNEQFF
NA,TRBV18,TRBJ2-1,TRBD2,TGTGCCAGCTCACCCCTTACGGGGGGAACTGAGCAGTTCTTC,CASSPLTGGTEQFF
NA,TRBV18,TRBJ1-4,TRBD1,TGTGCCAGCTCATTACGGACAGGGGAGAATGAAAAACTGTTTTTT,CASSLRTGENEKLFF
NA,TRBV29-1,TRBJ1-5,NA,TGCAGCGTTCAGGGTGGAAGCAATCAGCCCCAGCATTTT,CSVQGGSNQPQHF
once,TRBV6-1,TRBJ1-5,NA,TGTGCCAGCAGGGGACATAGCAATCAGCCCCAGCATTTT,CASRGHSNQPQHF
NA,TRBV29-1,TRBJ1-4,NA,TGCAGCGTGGAGGGGACGGCGGATAGAAATGAAAAACTGTTTTTT,CSVEGTADRNEKLFF
NA,TRBV7-9,TRBJ2-7,NA,TGTGCCAGCAGCCGGTCAGGCGAGCAGTACTTC,CASSRSGEQYF